One T cell receptor (beta chain) is described in this entry. The antigen remains unidentified. Through a sample-barcoded 5' primer and a J-beta primer mix, a second PCR was run for about 6 to 11 cycles. All samples yielded 2.5 million or more CDR3-containing paired-end reads. Using its own MiXCR run on the 5' RACE reads, TCRdb lists one record per CDR3 protein. The repertoire holds approximately 800,000 distinct CDR3 sequences, about 53% seen once, with about two fifths in the top ten. The entry originates in a study of blood T cells in healthy people across ages. Study findings and constraints: Aged donors had fewer naive CD4+ cells and lower diversity than long-lived donors. Donor CMV infection status was unknown, possibly confounding age-related changes in expanded clonotypes. From one million sequenced T cells, diversity estimates were lower bounds.

The sample taken for sequencing was blood. The receptor was isolated from a man older than 75 in good health.

CDR3 region: CASSELPAGGYNEQFF. CDR3 coding DNA: TGCGCCAGCAGTGAGTTACCAGCGGGAGGGTACAATGAGCAGTTCTTC. The J gene is TRBJ2-1, the V gene TRBV10-1; 10 positions agree with TRBD2. Germline V gene data show CDR1 as WNHNN and CDR2 as SYGVQD (reference sequence). There are 16 residues in the CDR3. The trim removed 1 base at V and 4 bases at J, leaving 4 bases unmatched.